This record looks at one T cell receptor beta chain sequence and its context. The antigen it recognizes is unknown. No much larger clone exists at a distance of one base, and base qualities are not known. This sample was sequenced with an Illumina HiSeq 2500. Quantitative 5'-RACE with molecular barcodes was used to prepare TCR beta libraries. Processing in the source paper ran as follows. A new computational method based on a probabilistic model of VDJ rearrangement was used to identify disease-linked TCR variants. The public reads were reprocessed in TCRdb via fastp at Q25 and MiXCR, keeping in-frame beta chains. CDR3 protein duplicates are merged, each entry listing the most common genes and DNA. It is TCRdb's table, rather than the study itself, that gives the V and J calls and clone size. The sample includes some 240,000 distinct CDR3 sequences, with approximately 20% observed a single time. The ten biggest clones cover around 30% of the sample.

Including the terminal cysteine and phenylalanine, the CDR3 comprises 16 residues. The entry retains the CDR3 DNA only, 48 bases that are in frame from base 1. Trimmed from V: 1 base; trimmed from J: 0 bases; junction bases lacking a gene match: 5. The germline V gene gives CDR1 as KGHSH and CDR2 as LQKENI. This sample was included in a study of CD8 T cells in ankylosing spondylitis (dated by TCRdb to the late 2010s). Context from the whole study: To find TCR variants linked to disease, the study profiled T cell receptor beta repertoires in ankylosing spondylitis patients and healthy donors. In total, the full study cohort was made up of 110 or so healthy donors and roughly 27 ankylosing spondylitis patients. Peripheral blood was sampled, and synovial fluid was also collected from ankylosing spondylitis patients.

Study-wide conclusions, independent of this receptor: According to the report, matched synovial fluid samples from ankylosing spondylitis patients were significantly enriched for the disease-linked clones. In peripheral blood, the disease-linked clones were found at relatively low frequencies and had a CD8+ phenotype. A TCR beta motif made up of several highly homologous amino acid variants appeared to be characteristic of blood from ankylosing spondylitis patients. Some of the motif variants had been reported before in the synovial fluid and blood of reactive arthritis patients, a finding that suggests common disease-initiation mechanisms.

The TCR sequence derives from a male donor with ankylosing spondylitis or in good health (not recorded which). Recombination joined TRBV18 with TRBJ2-7; 8 nucleotides in the junction match TRBD2. The sequencing input was blood, either unsorted or a sorted T cell fraction (not recorded which). The DNA sequence is TGTGCCAGCTCACCACGTTCGAGCGGGAGCTCCTACGAGCAGTACTTC. Translation gives CASSPRSSGSSYEQYF.